This record looks at one T cell receptor (beta chain) sequence and its context. Its antigen is still unknown. Only in-frame clones appear in the TCRdb table, and some are missing; sequencing was by immunoSEQ multiplex PCR. The data hold several thousand clones, with around 20% observed a single time. CDR1 and CDR2 from the germline V gene are SQVTM and ANQGSEA. This CDR3 spans 13 amino acids. V was cut by 4 bases and J by 0 bases, with 10 bases left in between. This record belongs to a study of T cell clonotyping in hematopoietic cell transplantation. General observations from the study: Pathologically expanded recipient clonotypes increased progressively from day 30 to day 180 as diversity fell. Graft donor and pretransplant recipient Inverse Simpson Index values predicted broader posttransplant TCR diversity. Few recipient clonotypes overlapped donors; over 95% were de novo at given depth. No sorting was done, leaving CD4 and CD8 contributions mixed.

This sequence originates from a male patient aged 18-29 years who had an allogeneic stem cell transplant, so the T cells may come from the graft donor. Some clones in this sample may be carry-over from other donors' samples. The rearrangement links TRBV29-1 to TRBJ2-7, with D unclear. The starting material was PBMCs, obtained 180 days after allogeneic stem cell transplant. The CDR3 protein is CSVVEVHSYEQYF. CDR3 bases: TGCAGCGTTGTGGAAGTACACTCCTACGAGCAGTACTTC.